This T cell receptor (beta chain) appears in the sequencing data of a study of CD8 T cells in ankylosing spondylitis. Study outcomes and limitations: One TCR beta motif, made up of roughly eight highly homologous variants, appeared characteristic of ankylosing spondylitis blood.

This clonotype showed up many times. Its antigen is undetermined. There are 12 residues in the CDR3. V was clipped by 10 bases and J by 0 bases, with 7 bases between them. Germline CDR1 reads ENHRY; CDR2 reads SYGVKD. The authors made TCR beta libraries by quantitative 5'-RACE with molecular barcodes. MiXCR, run by TCRdb on the 5' RACE reads, gives a single entry per CDR3 protein. The table shows roughly 490,000 distinct CDR3 sequences, with over 4% occurring only once. The chain joins TRBV10-3 to TRBJ1-3; D gene unclear. The clonotype comes from a male donor with ankylosing spondylitis. Sequenced sample: blood, either unsorted or a sorted T cell fraction (not recorded which). The DNA of the CDR3 is TGTGCCACCTCGAACTCTGGAAACACCATATATTTT. Its protein is CATSNSGNTIYF.